The 8 T cell receptor beta chains below were found in one sample sequenced in a study of OX40 agonist ivuxolimab in advanced cancers. Clones were sequenced by immunoSEQ multiplex PCR, and TCRdb holds only the in-frame ones, with some missing. The table lists around 62,000 clones, more than 75% of them singletons, with less than 1.1% in the top ten. Source: CD4+ or CD8+ T cells sorted from blood, taken in a trial of the OX40 agonist ivuxolimab. The receptors derive from an adult with an advanced solid tumor such as melanoma, head and neck, liver or kidney cancer.

The chain recombines TRBV6-1 with TRBJ2-1; D may be TRBD1 (5 bases). This CDR3 has 17 amino acids. The ends were cut back, 0 bases at V and 7 bases at J, with 19 bases in the middle. CDR1 and CDR2 (germline): MNHNS, SASEGT. CDR3 loop: CASSEARGALITNEQFF. The CDR3 coding sequence is TGTGCCAGCAGTGAAGCGCGTGGGGCTTTAATAACGAATGAGCAGTTCTTC.

This chain connects TRBV5-1 to TRBJ2-2; D gene ambiguous. CDR1 is SGHRS, CDR2 YFSETQ, per germline. This CDR3 comprises 15 residues. Between the trimmed V and J ends, which lost 0 bases and 0 bases, there was a span of 6 bases. This CDR3 reads CASSLGQTNTGELFF. The CDR3 DNA sequence: TGCGCCAGCAGCTTGGGGCAGACGAACACCGGGGAGCTGTTTTTT. Full variable domain (rest looked up from reference TRBV5-1 and TRBJ2-2): KAGVTQTPRYLIKTRGQQVTLSCSPISGHRSVSWYQQTPGQGLQFLFEYFSETQRNKGNFPGRFSGRQFSNSRSEMNVSTLELGDSALYLCASSLGQTNTGELFFGEGSRLTVL.

V usage is TRBV19 and J usage is TRBJ1-2; D unresolved. CDR1 LNHDA and CDR2 SQIVND come from the germline V gene (reference sequence). The germline V and J ends were trimmed by 3 bases and 8 bases, with 13 bases remaining between them. The CDR3 is 13 amino acids. This CDR3 reads CASSMDLPYGYTF. The CDR3 DNA is TGTGCCAGTAGTATGGACCTTCCCTACGGCTACACCTTC. Based on the CDR3 plus reference TRBV19 and TRBJ1-2, the full variable domain is DGGITQSPKYLFRKEGQNVTLSCEQNLNHDAMYWYRQDPGQGLRLIYYSQIVNDFQKGDIAEGYSVSREKKESFPLTVTSAQKNPTAFYLCASSMDLPYGYTFGSGTRLTVV.

This clone was counted only a few times. V and J are TRBV5-4 and TRBJ2-1; D is perhaps TRBD1 or TRBD2 (6 bases each). V lost 4 bases and J 7 bases, leaving 21 bases between the germline ends. The CDR3 has 16 amino acids. Per germline, CDR1 SGHNT and CDR2 YYREEE (reference sequence). CDR3 sequence: CASSLLGGGRGNEQFF. The CDR3 DNA reads TGTGCCAGCAGCCTCCTCGGGGGTGGAAGGGGGAATGAGCAGTTCTTC.

The J gene is TRBJ1-2, the V gene TRBV7-2; a weak D match, TRBD1 (5 bases). V was pared by 1 base and J by 4 bases, with 7 bases between. Germline V gene lookup returns CDR1 SGHTA and CDR2 FQGNSA. The CDR3 runs 13 residues. DNA of the CDR3: TGTGCCAGCAGCTTAGGGGACTTCTATGGCTACACCTTC. This codes for CASSLGDFYGYTF.

The chain recombines TRBV28 with TRBJ2-3; either TRBD1 or TRBD2 may supply D (5 bases each). The CDR3 loop spans 16 amino acids. Per the germline V gene, CDR1 is MDHEN and CDR2 is SYDVKM. V lost 2 bases and J lost 2, with 14 bases in between. For the CDR3, the DNA is TGTGCCAGCAGTTTACGCCGGGACCCTAACACAGATACGCAGTATTTT. It yields the protein CASSLRRDPNTDTQYF. The full variable domain, with the rest looked up from reference TRBV28 and TRBJ2-3, is DVKVTQSSRYLVKRTGEKVFLECVQDMDHENMFWYRQDPGLGLRLIYFSYDVKMKEKGDIPEGYSVSREKKERFSLILESASTNQTSMYLCASSLRRDPNTDTQYFGPGTRLTVL.

The V and J genes are TRBV4-3 and TRBJ2-2; D gene unclear. The CDR3 covers 15 residues. V gave up 4 bases and J gave up 0 bases, with 9 bases separating them. CDR1 and CDR2 from the germline V gene are LGHNA and YSLEER. CDR3 residues: CASSLQISNTGELFF. CDR3 coding DNA: TGCGCCAGCAGCCTACAGATTTCGAACACCGGGGAGCTGTTTTTT.

J is TRBJ2-5 and V is TRBV5-6; 8 nucleotides agree with TRBD2. With 2 bases clipped from V and 1 base from J, the junction kept 4 bases outside the gene matches. In germline, CDR1 is SGHDT, CDR2 YYEEEE. This CDR3 is built from 15 residues. The CDR3 coding sequence is TGTGCCAGCAGCTTCCGGGAGGGCACCCAAGAGACCCAGTACTTC. Translation: CASSFREGTQETQYF. Based on the CDR3 plus reference TRBV5-6 and TRBJ2-5, the full variable domain is DAGVTQSPTHLIKTRGQQVTLRCSPKSGHDTVSWYQQALGQGPQFIFQYYEEEERQRGNFPDRFSGHQFPNYSSELNVNALLLGDSALYLCASSFREGTQETQYFGPGTRLLVL.